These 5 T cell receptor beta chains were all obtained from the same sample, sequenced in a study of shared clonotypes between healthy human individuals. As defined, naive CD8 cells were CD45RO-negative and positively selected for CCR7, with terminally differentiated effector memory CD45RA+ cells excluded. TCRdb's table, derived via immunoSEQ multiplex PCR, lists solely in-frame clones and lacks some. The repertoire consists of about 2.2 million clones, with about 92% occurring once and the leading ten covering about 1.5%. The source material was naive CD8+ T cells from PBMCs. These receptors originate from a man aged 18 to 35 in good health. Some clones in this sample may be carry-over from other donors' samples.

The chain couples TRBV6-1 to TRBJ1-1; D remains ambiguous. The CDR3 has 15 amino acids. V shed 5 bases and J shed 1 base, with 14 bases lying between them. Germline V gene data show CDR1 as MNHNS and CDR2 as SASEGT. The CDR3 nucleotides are TGTGCCAGCAGTAAACCGCCCCCAAGGAACACTGAAGCTTTCTTT. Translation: CASSKPPPRNTEAFF.

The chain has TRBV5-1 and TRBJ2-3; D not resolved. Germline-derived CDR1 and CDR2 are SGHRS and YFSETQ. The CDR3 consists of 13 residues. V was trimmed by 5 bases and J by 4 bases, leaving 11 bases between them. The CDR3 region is CASRAEVADTQYF. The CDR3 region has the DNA TGCGCCAGCAGAGCTGAGGTTGCAGATACGCAGTATTTT.

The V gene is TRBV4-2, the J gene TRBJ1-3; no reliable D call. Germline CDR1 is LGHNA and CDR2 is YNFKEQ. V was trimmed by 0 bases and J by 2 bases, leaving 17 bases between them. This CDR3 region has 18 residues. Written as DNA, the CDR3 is TGTGCCAGCAGCCAAGATATCAGGTTGGAGGGAACTGGAAACACCATATATTTT. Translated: CASSQDIRLEGTGNTIYF.

The CDR3 nucleotides read TGTGCCATCAAAGGAGGAGCGTTTGGAGATACGCAGTATTTT. Its protein product is CAIKGGAFGDTQYF. The chain is built from TRBV10-3 and TRBJ2-3, with D possibly TRBD2 on 5 matching bases. The CDR3 totals 14 residues. Germline lookup yields CDR1 ENHRY and CDR2 SYGVKD. The V end lost 7 bases, the J end lost 5 bases, and 16 bases lay between the germline ends.

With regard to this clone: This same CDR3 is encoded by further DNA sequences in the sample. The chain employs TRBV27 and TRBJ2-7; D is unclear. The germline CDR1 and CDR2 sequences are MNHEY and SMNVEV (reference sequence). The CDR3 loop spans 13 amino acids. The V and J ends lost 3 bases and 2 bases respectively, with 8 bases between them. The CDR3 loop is CASSFSRTYEQYF. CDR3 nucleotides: TGTGCCAGCAGTTTTAGTAGGACCTACGAGCAGTACTTC.